This T cell receptor (beta chain) was sequenced in a study of CD8 T cells in Susac syndrome. The CDR3 covers 14 residues. Germline loops: CDR1 LNHNV, CDR2 YYDKDF (reference sequence). Trimming removed 7 bases from V and 2 bases from J, with 11 bases in between. After extraction with the RNeasy kit, about 0.45 to 1 ug of the RNA was reverse transcribed using random hexamers. TCRdb processed the immunoSEQ multiplex PCR reads anew with MiXCR; each CDR3 protein has one entry. In the table there are under 200,000 distinct CDR3 sequences, approximately 94% of which are singletons. Notes on the study in general: When the CD4+ T cell repertoires of patients with Susac syndrome were examined, they did not show any clonal expansion. It was acknowledged by the study that relatively few individuals were included in its TCR sequencing and HLA analysis.

Remarks on this clonotype: Its target is not known.

The rearrangement uses TRBV15 and TRBJ2-2; D remains ambiguous. Sequenced input: CD4+ T cells from PBMCs. This clonotype was sampled from a human donor with Susac syndrome. CDR3 in amino acids: CATMGRSNTGELFF. The CDR3, as DNA: TGTGCCACCATGGGCAGGAGCAACACCGGGGAGCTGTTTTTT.